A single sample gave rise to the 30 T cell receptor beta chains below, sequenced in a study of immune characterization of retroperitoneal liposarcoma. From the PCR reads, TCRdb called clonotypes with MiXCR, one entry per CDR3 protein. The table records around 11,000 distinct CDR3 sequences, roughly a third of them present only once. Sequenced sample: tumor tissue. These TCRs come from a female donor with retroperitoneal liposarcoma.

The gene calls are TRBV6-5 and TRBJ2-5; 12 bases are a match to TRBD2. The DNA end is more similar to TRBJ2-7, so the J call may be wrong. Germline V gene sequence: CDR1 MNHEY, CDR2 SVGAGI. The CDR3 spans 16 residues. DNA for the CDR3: TGTGCCAGCAGTAAACTAGCGGGAGGCACGTCCTACGAGCAGTACTTC. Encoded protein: CASSKLAGGTSYEQYF.

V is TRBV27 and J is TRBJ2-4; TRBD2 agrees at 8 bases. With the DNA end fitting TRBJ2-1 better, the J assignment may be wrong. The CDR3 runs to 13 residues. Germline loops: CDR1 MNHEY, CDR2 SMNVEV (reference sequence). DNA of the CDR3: TGTGCCAGCAGTCCGCGGGGGGCCTACGAGCAGTTCTTC. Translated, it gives CASSPRGAYEQFF.

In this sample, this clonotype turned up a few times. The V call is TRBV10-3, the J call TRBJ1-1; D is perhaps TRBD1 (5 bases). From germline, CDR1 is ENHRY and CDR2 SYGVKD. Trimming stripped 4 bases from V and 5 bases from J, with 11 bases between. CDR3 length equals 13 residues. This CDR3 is CAISVTGGTEAFF. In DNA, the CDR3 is TGTGCCATCAGTGTTACGGGGGGGACTGAAGCTTTCTTT.

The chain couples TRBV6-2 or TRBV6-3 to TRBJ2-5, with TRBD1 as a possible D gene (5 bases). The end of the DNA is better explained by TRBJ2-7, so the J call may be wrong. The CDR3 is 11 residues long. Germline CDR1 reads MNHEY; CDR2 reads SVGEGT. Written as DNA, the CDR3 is TGTGCCAGCAGTTTGGGGCTCGAGCAGTACTTC. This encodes CASSLGLEQYF.

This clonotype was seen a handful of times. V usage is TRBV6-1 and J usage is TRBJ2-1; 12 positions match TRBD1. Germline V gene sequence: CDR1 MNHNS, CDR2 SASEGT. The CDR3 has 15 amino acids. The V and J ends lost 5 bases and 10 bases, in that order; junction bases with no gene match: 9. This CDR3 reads CASSRPGTGGEEQFF. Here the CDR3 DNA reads TGTGCCAGCAGTAGACCTGGGACAGGGGGCGAAGAGCAGTTCTTC.

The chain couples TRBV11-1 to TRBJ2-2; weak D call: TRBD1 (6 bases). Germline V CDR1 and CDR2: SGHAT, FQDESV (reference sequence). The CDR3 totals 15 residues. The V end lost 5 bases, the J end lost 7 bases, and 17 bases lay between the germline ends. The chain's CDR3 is CASSPNRERGGELFF. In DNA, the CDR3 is TGTGCCAGCAGCCCAAACAGGGAGAGGGGCGGGGAGCTGTTTTTT. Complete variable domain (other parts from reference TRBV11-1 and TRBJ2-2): EAEVAQSPRYKITEKSQAVAFWCDPISGHATLYWYRQILGQGPELLVQFQDESVVDDSQLPKDRFSAERLKGVDSTLKIQPAELGDSAMYLCASSPNRERGGELFFGEGSRLTVL.

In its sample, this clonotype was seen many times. CDR3 bases: TGTGCCAGCAGTCCCCGGGATCAAGAGACCCAGTACTTC. As protein: CASSPRDQETQYF. J is TRBJ2-5 and V is TRBV11-1; D might be TRBD2 (5 bases). V dropped 6 bases and J dropped 2 bases, with 10 bases sitting between them. From germline, CDR1 is SGHAT and CDR2 FQDESV (reference sequence). The CDR3 has 13 residues.

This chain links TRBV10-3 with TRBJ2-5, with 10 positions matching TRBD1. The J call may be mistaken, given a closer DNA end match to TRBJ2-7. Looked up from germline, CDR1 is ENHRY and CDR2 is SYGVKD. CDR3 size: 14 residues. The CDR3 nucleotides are TGTGCCATCAGTAACGGACAGGGGGCCTACGAGCAGTACTTC. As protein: CAISNGQGAYEQYF.

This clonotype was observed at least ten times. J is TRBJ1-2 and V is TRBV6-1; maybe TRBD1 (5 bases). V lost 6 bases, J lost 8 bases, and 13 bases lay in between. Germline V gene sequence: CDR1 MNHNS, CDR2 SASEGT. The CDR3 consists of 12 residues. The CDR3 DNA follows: TGTGCCAGCAGGGGGACGGCCCGCGGCTACACCTTC. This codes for CASRGTARGYTF.

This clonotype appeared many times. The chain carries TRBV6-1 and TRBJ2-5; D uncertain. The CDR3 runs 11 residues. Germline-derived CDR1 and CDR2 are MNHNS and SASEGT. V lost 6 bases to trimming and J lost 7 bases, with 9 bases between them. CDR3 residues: CASSQGRTQYF. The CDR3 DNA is TGTGCCAGCAGCCAAGGACGGACCCAGTACTTC.

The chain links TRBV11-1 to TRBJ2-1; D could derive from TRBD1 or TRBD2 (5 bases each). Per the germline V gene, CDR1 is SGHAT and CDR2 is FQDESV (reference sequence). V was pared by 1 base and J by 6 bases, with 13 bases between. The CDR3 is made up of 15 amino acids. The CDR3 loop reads CASSLVWGPGNEQFF. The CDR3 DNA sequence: TGTGCCAGCAGCTTAGTATGGGGACCAGGCAATGAGCAGTTCTTC.

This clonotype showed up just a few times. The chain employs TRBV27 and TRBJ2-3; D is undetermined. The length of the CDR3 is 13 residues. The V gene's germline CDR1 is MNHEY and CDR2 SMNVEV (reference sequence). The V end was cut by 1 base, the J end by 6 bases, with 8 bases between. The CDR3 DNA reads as TGTGCCAGCAGTTTATTTTTTCCGGATACGCAGTATTTT. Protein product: CASSLFFPDTQYF.

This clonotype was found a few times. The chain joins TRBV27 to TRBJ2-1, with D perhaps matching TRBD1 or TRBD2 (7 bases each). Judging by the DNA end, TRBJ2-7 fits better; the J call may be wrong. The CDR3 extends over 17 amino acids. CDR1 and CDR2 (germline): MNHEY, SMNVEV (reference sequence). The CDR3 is CASRAGAGGKPYNEQYF. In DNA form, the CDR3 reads TGTGCCAGCCGGGCGGGAGCAGGGGGGAAACCTTACAATGAGCAGTACTTC.

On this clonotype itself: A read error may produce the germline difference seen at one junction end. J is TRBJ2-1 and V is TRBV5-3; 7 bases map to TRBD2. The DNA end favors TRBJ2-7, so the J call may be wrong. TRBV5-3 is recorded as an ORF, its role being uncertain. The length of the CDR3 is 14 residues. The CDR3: CASSLGRSGYEQYF. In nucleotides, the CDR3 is TGTGCCAGCAGCTTGGGTCGTAGCGGGTATGAGCAGTACTTC.

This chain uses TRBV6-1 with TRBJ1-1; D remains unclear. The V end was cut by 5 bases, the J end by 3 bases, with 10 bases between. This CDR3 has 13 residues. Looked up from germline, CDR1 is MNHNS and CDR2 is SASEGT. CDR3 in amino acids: CASSRVADTEAFF. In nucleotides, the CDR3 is TGTGCCAGCAGTCGGGTCGCGGACACTGAAGCTTTCTTT.

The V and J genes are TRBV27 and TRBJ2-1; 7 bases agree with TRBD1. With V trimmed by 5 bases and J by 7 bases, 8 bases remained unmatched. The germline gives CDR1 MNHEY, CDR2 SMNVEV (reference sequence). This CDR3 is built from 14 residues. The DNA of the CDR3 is TGTGCCAGCAGTCCCCGGGACAGTTTTAATGAGCAGTTCTTC. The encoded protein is CASSPRDSFNEQFF.

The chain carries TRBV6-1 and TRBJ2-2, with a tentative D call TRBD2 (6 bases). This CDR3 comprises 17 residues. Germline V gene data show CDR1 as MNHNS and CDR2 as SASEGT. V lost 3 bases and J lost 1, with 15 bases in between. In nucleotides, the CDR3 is TGTGCCAGCAGTGACAAGACTAGAAGATTGAACACCGGGGAGCTGTTTTTT. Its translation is CASSDKTRRLNTGELFF.

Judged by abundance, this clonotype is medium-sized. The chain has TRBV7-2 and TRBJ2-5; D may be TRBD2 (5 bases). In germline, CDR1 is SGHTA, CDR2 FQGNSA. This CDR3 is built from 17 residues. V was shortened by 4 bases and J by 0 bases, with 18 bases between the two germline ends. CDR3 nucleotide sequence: TGTGCCAGCAGCTCACTCCCCGGGTCGACTAACCAAGAGACCCAGTACTTC. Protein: CASSSLPGSTNQETQYF.

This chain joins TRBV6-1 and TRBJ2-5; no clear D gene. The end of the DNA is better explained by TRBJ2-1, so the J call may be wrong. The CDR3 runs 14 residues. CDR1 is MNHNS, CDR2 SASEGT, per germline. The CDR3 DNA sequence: TGTGCCAGCAGTGGTCAGTATTTACAAGAGACCCAGTTCTTC. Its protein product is CASSGQYLQETQFF.

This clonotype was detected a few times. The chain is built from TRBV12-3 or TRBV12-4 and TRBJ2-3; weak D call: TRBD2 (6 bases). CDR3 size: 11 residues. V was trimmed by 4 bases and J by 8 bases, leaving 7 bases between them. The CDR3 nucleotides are TGTGCCAGCAGTTCAGCGGGTACGCAGTATTTT. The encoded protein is CASSSAGTQYF.

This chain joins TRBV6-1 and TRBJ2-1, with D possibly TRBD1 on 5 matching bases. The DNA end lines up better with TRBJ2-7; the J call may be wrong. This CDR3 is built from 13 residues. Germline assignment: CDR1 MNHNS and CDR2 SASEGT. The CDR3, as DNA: TGTGCCAGCAGTGGGGGCCAGACCTACGAGCAGTACGTC. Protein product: CASSGGQTYEQYV.

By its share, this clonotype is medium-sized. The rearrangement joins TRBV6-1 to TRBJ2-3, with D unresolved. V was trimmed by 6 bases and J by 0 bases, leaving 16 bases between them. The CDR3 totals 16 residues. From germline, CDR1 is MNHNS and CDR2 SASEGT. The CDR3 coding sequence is TGTGCCAGCAGGAAGATAGTTAGAGCCAGCACAGATACGCAGTATTTT. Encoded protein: CASRKIVRASTDTQYF.

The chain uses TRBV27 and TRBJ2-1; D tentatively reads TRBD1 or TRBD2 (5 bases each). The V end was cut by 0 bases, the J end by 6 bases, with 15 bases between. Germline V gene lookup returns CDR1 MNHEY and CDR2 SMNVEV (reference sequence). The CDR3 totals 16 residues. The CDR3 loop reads CASSLSRGVGRNEQFF. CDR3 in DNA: TGTGCCAGCAGTTTATCGAGGGGTGTGGGGCGCAATGAGCAGTTCTTC.

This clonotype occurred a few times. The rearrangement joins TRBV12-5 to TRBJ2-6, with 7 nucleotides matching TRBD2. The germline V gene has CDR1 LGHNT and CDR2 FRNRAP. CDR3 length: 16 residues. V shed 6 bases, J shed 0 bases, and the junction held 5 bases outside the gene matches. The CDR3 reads CASGLGGGSGANVLTF. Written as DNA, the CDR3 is TGTGCTAGTGGCCTGGGGGGGGGCTCTGGGGCCAACGTCCTGACTTTC.

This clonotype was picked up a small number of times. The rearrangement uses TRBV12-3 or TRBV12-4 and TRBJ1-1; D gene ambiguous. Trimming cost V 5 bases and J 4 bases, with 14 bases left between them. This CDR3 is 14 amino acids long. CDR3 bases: TGTGCCAGCAGTGGGTCCGGGTTGGGCACTGAAGCTTTCTTT. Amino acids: CASSGSGLGTEAFF.

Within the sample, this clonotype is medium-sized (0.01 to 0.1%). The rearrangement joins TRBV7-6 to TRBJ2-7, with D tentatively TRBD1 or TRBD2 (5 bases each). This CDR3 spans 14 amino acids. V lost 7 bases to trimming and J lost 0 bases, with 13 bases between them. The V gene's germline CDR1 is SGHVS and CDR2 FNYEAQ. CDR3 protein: CASTRGRDSYEQYF. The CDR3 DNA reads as TGTGCCAGCACCCGGGGCAGGGACTCCTACGAGCAGTACTTC.

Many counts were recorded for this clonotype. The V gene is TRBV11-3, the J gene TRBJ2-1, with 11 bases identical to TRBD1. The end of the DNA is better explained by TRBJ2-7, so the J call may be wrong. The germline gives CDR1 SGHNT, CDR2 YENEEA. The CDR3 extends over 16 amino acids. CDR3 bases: TGTGCCAGCAGCTCATCTGGACAGGGGGCGAGGAATGAGCAGTACTTC. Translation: CASSSSGQGARNEQYF.

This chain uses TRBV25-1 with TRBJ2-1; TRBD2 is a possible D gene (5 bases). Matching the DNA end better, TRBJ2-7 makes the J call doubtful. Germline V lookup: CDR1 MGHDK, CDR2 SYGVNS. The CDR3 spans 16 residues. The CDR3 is CASSESGGPSSYEQYF. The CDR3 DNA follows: TGTGCCAGCAGTGAATCAGGCGGGCCCAGCTCCTACGAGCAGTACTTC.

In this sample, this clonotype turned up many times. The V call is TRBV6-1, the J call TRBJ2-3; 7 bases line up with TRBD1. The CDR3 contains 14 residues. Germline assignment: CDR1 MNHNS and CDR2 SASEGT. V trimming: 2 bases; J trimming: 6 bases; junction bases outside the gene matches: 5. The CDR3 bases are TGTGCCAGCAGTGAATCCCCGGACAGGGATACGCAGTATTTT. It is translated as CASSESPDRDTQYF.

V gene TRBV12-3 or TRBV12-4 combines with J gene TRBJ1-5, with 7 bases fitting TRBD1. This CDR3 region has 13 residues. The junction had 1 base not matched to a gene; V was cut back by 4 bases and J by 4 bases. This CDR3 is CASSWGQNQPQHF. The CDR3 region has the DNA TGTGCCAGCAGTTGGGGACAGAATCAGCCCCAGCATTTT.